Shown below are 18 T cell receptor beta chains from a single sample sequenced in a study of T cells in Graves' hyperthyroidism and ophthalmopathy (dated by TCRdb to between 2018 and 2021). To prepare the library, multiplex PCR was applied. The run used an Illumina HiSeq 2000. The TCR beta CDR3 regions were amplified from the RNA transcripts. The first round of RT-PCR for the TCR CDR3 was performed with the HTBI primer set and the Qiagen OneStep RT-PCR kit. TCRdb cleaned the public reads at Q25 with fastp, built clones with MiXCR and kept in-frame beta chains. One record per CDR3 amino acid sequence lists the most common genes and DNA. The sample records 350,000 or so distinct CDR3 sequences, around 18% of which are singletons. The leading ten clones occupy roughly a sixth of the sample. The material sequenced was blood. These receptors came from a woman in her thirties or forties with Graves' ophthalmopathy.

This clonotype was recorded many times. This chain joins TRBV10-3 and TRBJ2-6; D is possibly TRBD2 (5 bases). The CDR3 has 15 amino acids. V was pared by 5 bases and J by 3 bases, with 11 bases between. Germline CDR1 ENHRY, CDR2 SYGVKD. CDR3 in amino acids: CAISHSADGANVLTF. The DNA of the CDR3 is TGTGCCATCAGTCATAGCGCTGATGGGGCCAACGTCCTGACTTTC.

This clonotype has at least ten counts. The chain uses TRBV6-1 and TRBJ2-4; D is possibly TRBD1 or TRBD2 (5 bases each). With 4 bases removed from V and 12 bases from J, the gap between germline ends came to 19 bases. CDR1 is MNHNS, CDR2 SASEGT, per germline. The CDR3 length is 14 residues. CDR3 loop: CASSAPGTEQTQYF. The CDR3 DNA sequence: TGTGCCAGCAGTGCCCCCGGGACCGAACAAACTCAGTACTTC.

Many counts were recorded for this clonotype. The chain joins TRBV6-2 or TRBV6-3 to TRBJ2-3; D is unclear. Germline-derived CDR1 and CDR2 are MNHEY and SVGEGT. This CDR3 is 13 amino acids long. V was shortened by 2 bases and J by 2 bases, with 5 bases between the two germline ends. CDR3 sequence (DNA): TGTGCCAGCAGTTACATTCACACAGATACGCAGTATTTT. Its protein is CASSYIHTDTQYF.

In this sample, this clonotype turned up many times. This chain joins TRBV11-2 and TRBJ1-1; TRBD1 matches 7 bases. There are 10 residues in the CDR3. Per the germline V gene, CDR1 is SGHAT and CDR2 is FQNNGV. V lost 7 bases to trimming and J lost 8 bases; unmatched junction nucleotides: 1. CDR3 sequence reads: CASKGQEAFF. In nucleotides, the CDR3 is TGTGCCAGCAAGGGACAGGAAGCTTTCTTT.

This clonotype was seen many times. The chain couples TRBV9 to TRBJ2-2, with unresolved D. The germline V gene encodes CDR1 SGDLS and CDR2 YYNGEE. V was clipped by 0 bases and J by 5 bases, with 8 bases between them. There are 14 residues in the CDR3. The CDR3, as DNA: TGTGCCAGCAGCGTAGCTCAGGATACCGGGGAGCTGTTTTTT. Encoded protein: CASSVAQDTGELFF.

The genes are TRBV12-3 or TRBV12-4 and TRBJ1-2; no definite D call. CDR3 length: 13 residues. Trimming removed 5 bases from V and 2 bases from J, with 9 bases in between. The CDR3: CASSDGSNYGYTF. In DNA, the CDR3 is TGTGCCAGCAGTGATGGGTCGAACTATGGCTACACCTTC.

This clonotype has a count of ten or more. The chain carries TRBV6-5 and TRBJ2-7; no firm D call. The CDR3 contains 13 residues. CDR1 and CDR2 (germline): MNHEY, SVGAGI. Deletions cut 7 bases from V and 0 bases from J, with 10 bases between. In nucleotides, the CDR3 is TGTGCCAGCACGTTACAGCCCTCCTACGAGCAGTACTTC. Its protein product is CASTLQPSYEQYF.

This clonotype came up many times. The chain recombines TRBV7-2 with TRBJ2-2; 9 nucleotides align to TRBD2. From germline, CDR1 is SGHTA and CDR2 FQGNSA. The CDR3 totals 15 residues. Germline trimming cut 4 bases from V and 7 bases from J; bases unmatched to any gene: 7. In DNA form, the CDR3 reads TGTGCCAGCAGCTCAATTAGCGGGAGAGTCGGGGAGCTGTTTTTT. Amino acid sequence: CASSSISGRVGELFF.

In its sample, this clonotype was seen many times. In nucleotides, the CDR3 is TGTGCCAGTAGTACGACCCCAGACCGAGTCGGGGAGCTGTTTTTT. Its protein product is CASSTTPDRVGELFF. This chain joins TRBV19 and TRBJ2-2; no firm D call. Germline values: CDR1 LNHDA, CDR2 SQIVND (reference sequence). This CDR3 comprises 15 residues. The V and J ends lost 4 bases and 7 bases respectively, with 16 bases between them.

This clonotype was seen repeatedly, ten times or more. V is TRBV7-2 and J is TRBJ2-5, with 9 positions matching TRBD2. V shed 5 bases and J 1 base; nucleotides not matched to a gene: 8. The germline gives CDR1 SGHTA, CDR2 FQGNSA. This CDR3 is built from 16 residues. CDR3 bases: TGTGCCAGCAGCCCAAGACTAGCGGCGACCCAAGAGACCCAGTACTTC. Its translation: CASSPRLAATQETQYF. The entire variable domain, with the rest obtained from reference TRBV7-2 and TRBJ2-5, is as follows: GAGVSQSPSNKVTEKGKDVELRCDPISGHTALYWYRQSLGQGLEFLIYFQGNSAPDKSGLPSDRFSAERTGGSVSTLTIQRTQQEDSAVYLCASSPRLAATQETQYFGPGTRLLVL.

This clonotype showed up many times. The J gene is TRBJ2-1, the V gene TRBV10-2; D not resolved. There are 12 residues in the CDR3. The germline V gene encodes CDR1 WSHSY and CDR2 SAAADI. The ends were cut back, 3 bases at V and 7 bases at J, with 7 bases in the middle. This CDR3 reads CASSEVGNEQFF. CDR3 in DNA: TGCGCCAGCAGTGAAGTGGGGAATGAGCAGTTCTTC.

This clonotype has ten or more counts. In DNA, the CDR3 is TGTGCCACCCTAGCTAGCTCCTACAATGAGCAGTTCTTC. Its protein is CATLASSYNEQFF. This chain links TRBV24-1 with TRBJ2-1; perhaps TRBD2 as D (5 bases). The ends were cut back, 9 bases at V and 0 bases at J, with 8 bases in the middle. The CDR3 length is 13 residues. Germline assignment: CDR1 KGHDR and CDR2 SFDVKD.

This clonotype was counted ten times or more. The rearrangement joins TRBV7-8 to TRBJ2-7; possible D gene TRBD1, 5 bases. From germline, CDR1 is SGHVS and CDR2 FQNEAQ. Trimming pared 8 bases from V and 2 bases from J, leaving 13 bases between. The CDR3 has 13 residues. For the CDR3, the DNA is TGTGCCAGCCGGACGGCGGACACCTACGAGCAGTACTTC. Protein product: CASRTADTYEQYF.

Ten or more counts support this clonotype. The genes are TRBV7-2 and TRBJ1-1; tentative D call: TRBD1 (5 bases). Per germline, CDR1 SGHTA and CDR2 FQGNSA. The V end lost 1 base, the J end lost 3 bases, and 24 bases lay between the germline ends. This CDR3 is built from 19 residues. This CDR3 reads CASSLVGSGREMVDTEAFF. The CDR3 bases are TGTGCCAGCAGCTTAGTTGGGTCAGGGCGGGAAATGGTGGACACTGAAGCTTTCTTT.

The chain carries TRBV2 and TRBJ2-7; D gene uncertain. Trimming removed 7 bases at V and 3 bases at J, with 19 bases between. Germline CDR1 is SNHLY and CDR2 is FYNNEI. The CDR3 has 15 amino acids. CDR3 sequence reads: CASKPSRAGVYEQYF. In DNA form, the CDR3 reads TGTGCCAGCAAGCCCAGTAGGGCCGGAGTCTACGAGCAGTACTTC.

The V gene is TRBV12-3 or TRBV12-4, the J gene TRBJ1-2; the match to TRBD1 covers 9 bases. The V gene end was trimmed by 7 bases and the J gene end by 4 bases; junction bases not matched to a gene: 7. CDR3 length: 14 residues. The CDR3 is CASNIPGQGYGYTF. CDR3 bases: TGTGCCAGCAACATACCGGGACAGGGCTATGGCTACACCTTC.

Ten or more counts support this clonotype. The chain uses TRBV7-2 and TRBJ2-5; D ambiguous. The CDR3 totals 15 residues. Germline assignment: CDR1 SGHTA and CDR2 FQGNSA. The ends were cut back, 0 bases at V and 7 bases at J, with 15 bases in the middle. This CDR3 is CASSLARGPSRTQYF. CDR3 bases: TGTGCCAGCAGCTTAGCGCGCGGTCCCTCCAGGACCCAGTACTTC.

The sample holds many counts of this clonotype. The rearrangement joins TRBV6-4 to TRBJ1-5, with TRBD1 matching over 10 bases. V gave up 8 bases and J gave up 2 bases; unmatched junction bases: 12. The CDR3 covers 17 residues. Germline V gene data show CDR1 as MRHNA and CDR2 as SNTAGT. The CDR3 is CASQRAGGTGGNQPQHF. The CDR3 bases are TGTGCCAGCCAAAGGGCCGGAGGGACAGGGGGCAATCAGCCCCAGCATTTT.